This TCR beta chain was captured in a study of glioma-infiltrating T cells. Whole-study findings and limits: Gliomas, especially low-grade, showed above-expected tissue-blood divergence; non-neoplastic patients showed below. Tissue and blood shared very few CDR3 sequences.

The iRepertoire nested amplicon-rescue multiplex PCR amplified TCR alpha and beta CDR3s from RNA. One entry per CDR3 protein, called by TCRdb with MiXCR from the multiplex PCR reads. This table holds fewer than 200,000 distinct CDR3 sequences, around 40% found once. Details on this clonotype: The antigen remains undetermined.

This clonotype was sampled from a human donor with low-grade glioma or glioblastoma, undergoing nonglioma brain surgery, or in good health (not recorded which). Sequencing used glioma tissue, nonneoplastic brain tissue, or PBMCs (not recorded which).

The CDR3 loop reads CASRRKSAYEQYF. The CDR3 coding sequence is TGTGCCAGCAGGCGAAAGAGCGCCTACGAGCAGTACTTC. This rearrangement joins TRBV28 to TRBJ2-7; D gene unclear. The length of the CDR3 is 13 residues. In germline, CDR1 is MDHEN, CDR2 SYDVKM. The ends were cut back, 6 bases at V and 2 bases at J, with 11 bases in the middle.